Here is one TCR beta chain with its context. Its antigen is not known. This sample is drawn from a study of T cell responses to AZD1222 COVID-19 vaccine. Whole-study context: Second-dose recipients at about 4 or about 12 weeks were treated as one pooled group.

Clones were read by immunoSEQ multiplex PCR, and TCRdb kept only the in-frame ones, dropping some. Here the sample spans tens of thousands of clones, over 70% being singletons. The CDR3 runs to 16 residues. Germline CDR1 SGHNT, CDR2 YYREEE (reference sequence). J lost 0 bases, V lost 2 bases, and 3 bases had no gene match. Overall study results and limits: Repertoire collection took place solely once the T cell response had peaked.

This material consisted of peripheral blood, taken on day 0 of AZD1222 vaccination. The V and J genes are TRBV5-4 and TRBJ2-3; 10 nucleotides match TRBD2. The TCR was taken from an adult in good health. CDR3: CASSFSGGSSTDTQYF. CDR3 nucleotides: TGTGCCAGCAGCTTTAGCGGGGGGTCTAGCACAGATACGCAGTATTTT.